The 24 T cell receptor beta chains below were found in one sample sequenced in a study of blood T cells in healthy people across ages. Combining a sample-barcoded 5' primer with a J-beta primer mix, a second PCR ran for roughly 7 to 11 cycles. Via MiXCR, TCRdb re-called the 5' RACE reads, giving one row per CDR3 protein. The table has hundreds of thousands of distinct CDR3 sequences, roughly three fifths seen once. Sequencing input: blood. Every receptor here comes from a man aged 40-55 years in good health.

The chain employs TRBV29-1 and TRBJ2-1; D is possibly TRBD1 (5 bases). The CDR3 runs to 13 residues. The V gene's germline CDR1 is SQVTM and CDR2 ANQGSEA. V was trimmed by 5 bases and J by 4 bases, leaving 12 bases between them. CDR3 DNA: TGCAGCGTTAGGCAGGGTCTGTACAATGAGCAGTTCTTC. Amino acids: CSVRQGLYNEQFF.

The chain combines TRBV7-9 with TRBJ1-2, with 12 bases matching TRBD1. With 6 bases clipped from V and 7 bases from J, the junction kept 12 bases outside the gene matches. The CDR3 totals 16 residues. Germline lookup yields CDR1 SEHNR and CDR2 FQNEAQ (reference sequence). The CDR3 region is CASSSNPRDRGLGYTF. The CDR3 DNA reads as TGTGCCAGCAGTTCTAACCCCCGGGACAGGGGGCTTGGCTACACCTTC.

There are a few counts of this clonotype. This chain joins TRBV6-5 and TRBJ1-1; D not certain. The CDR3 is 15 residues long. Germline CDR1 reads MNHEY; CDR2 reads SVGAGI. V was clipped by 5 bases and J by 5 bases, with 18 bases between them. The CDR3 here is CASSPTQIRPTEAFF. DNA for the CDR3: TGTGCCAGCAGTCCCACCCAAATCCGACCTACTGAAGCTTTCTTT.

This clonotype has only a few counts. The genes are TRBV20-1 and TRBJ2-7; 7 nucleotides line up with TRBD2. Per germline, CDR1 DFQATT and CDR2 SNEGSKA (reference sequence). The CDR3 length is 15 residues. J gave up 2 bases and V 0 bases, and 7 bases lay outside the gene matches. CDR3 protein: CSARESSGRTYEQYF. DNA for the CDR3: TGCAGTGCTAGAGAGAGTAGCGGGCGAACCTACGAGCAGTACTTC.

The chain is built from TRBV9 and TRBJ2-3; weak D call: TRBD2 (5 bases). Per germline, CDR1 SGDLS and CDR2 YYNGEE. V lost 2 bases to trimming and J lost 2 bases, with 9 bases between them. There are 14 residues in the CDR3. CDR3 sequence (DNA): TGTGCCAGCAGCGTGACGGGGTACACAGATACGCAGTATTTT. Its translation is CASSVTGYTDTQYF.

For this clonotype: The junction departs from the called germline gene at one end, perhaps through a read error. V usage is TRBV6-5 and J usage is TRBJ2-3; D is uncertain. Germline CDR1 reads MNHEY; CDR2 reads SVGAGI. The CDR3 contains 15 residues. The CDR3 region has the DNA TGTGTCAGCAGTCACACAACTTCAAGCACAGATACGCAGTATTTT. It codes for CVSSHTTSSTDTQYF.

The chain joins TRBV6-5 to TRBJ2-1, with D unresolved. The CDR3 runs 14 residues. Trimming stripped 2 bases from V and 8 bases from J, with 13 bases between. Germline assignment: CDR1 MNHEY and CDR2 SVGAGI. This CDR3 is CASSYGPRNYEQFF. For the CDR3, the DNA is TGTGCCAGCAGTTACGGCCCCCGTAACTATGAGCAGTTCTTC.

The chain has TRBV9 and TRBJ2-3, with TRBD2 matching 9 bases. The CDR3 is 13 amino acids. Germline CDR1 is SGDLS and CDR2 is YYNGEE. Trimming at V came to 7 bases and at J to 5 bases, leaving 5 bases not matched to a gene. In DNA, the CDR3 is TGTGCCAGCGGTGGACTAGCGATAGATACGCAGTATTTT. It is translated as CASGGLAIDTQYF.

This clonotype was recorded only once. V is TRBV5-1 and J is TRBJ2-1; TRBD2 aligns across 14 bases. The CDR3 is made up of 15 amino acids. Per the germline V gene, CDR1 is SGHRS and CDR2 is YFSETQ. V shed 5 bases and J 10 bases; nucleotides not matched to a gene: 8. As DNA, the CDR3 is TGCGCCAGCAGTCAAAGACTAGCGGGAGGGACCGAGCAGTTCTTC. This gives the protein CASSQRLAGGTEQFF.

This chain uses TRBV14 with TRBJ1-1; TRBD1 matches 8 bases. CDR1 and CDR2 (germline): SGHDN, FVKESK. The CDR3 spans 14 residues. Unmatched junction bases numbered 8, after V lost 1 base and J lost 10 bases. CDR3 DNA sequence: TGTGCCAGCAGCCAAGTCGGAGGCAGGGGGCGAGCTTTCTTT. Translated: CASSQVGGRGRAFF. Looking up the rest from reference TRBV14 and TRBJ1-1 gives the full variable domain: EAGVTQFPSHSVIEKGQTVTLRCDPISGHDNLYWYRRVMGKEIKFLLHFVKESKQDESGMPNNRFLAERTGGTYSTLKVQPAELEDSGVYFCASSQVGGRGRAFFGQGTRLTVV.

V usage is TRBV11-3 and J usage is TRBJ2-5; D gene unclear. The end of the DNA aligns better with TRBJ2-4, so the J call may be wrong. Germline V lookup: CDR1 SGHNT, CDR2 YENEEA. The length of the CDR3 is 13 residues. This CDR3 reads CASSSSEENIQYF. CDR3 bases: TGTGCCAGCAGCTCCAGTGAGGAAAACATTCAGTACTTC.

This clonotype was detected only a few times. The chain carries TRBV5-6 and TRBJ2-7; no definite D call. Germline CDR1 reads SGHDT; CDR2 reads YYEEEE. V was cut by 4 bases and J by 1 base, with 15 bases left in between. The CDR3 length is 15 residues. The CDR3 DNA is TGTGCCAGCAGCCGAATACCCGACGGTTCCTACGAGCAGTACTTC. This translates into CASSRIPDGSYEQYF.

The chain joins TRBV9 to TRBJ2-3; 7 bases match TRBD2. CDR3 size: 17 residues. V dropped 0 bases and J dropped 2; count of bases not matched to a gene: 9. Germline assignment: CDR1 SGDLS and CDR2 YYNGEE. In nucleotides, the CDR3 is TGTGCCAGCAGCGTAGCGGCTAGCGGAGGCTACACAGATACGCAGTATTTT. This gives the protein CASSVAASGGYTDTQYF.

The J gene is TRBJ1-4, the V gene TRBV6-5; D remains ambiguous. CDR1 is MNHEY, CDR2 SVGAGI, per germline. CDR3 length: 15 amino acids. The germline V and J ends were trimmed by 4 bases and 5 bases, with 14 bases remaining between them. The CDR3 protein is CASSSPGNPNEKLFF. CDR3 DNA sequence: TGTGCCAGCAGTTCCCCCGGGAACCCAAATGAAAAACTGTTTTTT.

The chain employs TRBV5-1 and TRBJ2-3, with 7 positions matching TRBD1. The CDR3 covers 15 residues. From germline, CDR1 is SGHRS and CDR2 YFSETQ. With 5 bases clipped from V and 2 bases from J, the junction kept 8 bases outside the gene matches. This CDR3 reads CASRRVGQNTDTQYF. In DNA, the CDR3 is TGCGCCAGCAGACGAGTGGGACAGAACACAGATACGCAGTATTTT.

The chain is built from TRBV3-1 and TRBJ2-1; 8 bases fit TRBD2. Per germline, CDR1 LGHDT and CDR2 YNNKEL (reference sequence). The V segment lost 0 bases and the J segment 4 bases; nucleotides outside the gene matches: 2. The length of the CDR3 is 15 residues. CDR3 amino acids: CASSQELAAYNEQFF. The CDR3 nucleotides read TGTGCCAGCAGCCAAGAACTAGCGGCGTACAATGAGCAGTTCTTC.

V gene TRBV24-1 combines with J gene TRBJ2-1, with 9 bases aligning to TRBD2. The V gene end was trimmed by 3 bases and the J gene end by 2 bases; junction bases not matched to a gene: 4. CDR1 is KGHDR and CDR2 is SFDVKD in the germline V gene. CDR3 size: 16 residues. The CDR3 sequence is CATSDAGGRAYNEQFF. CDR3 DNA: TGTGCCACCAGTGATGCGGGCGGGAGGGCCTACAATGAGCAGTTCTTC.

This clonotype showed up just a few times. This rearrangement joins TRBV5-4 to TRBJ2-5, with 7 bases matching TRBD1. This CDR3 is 11 amino acids long. From germline, CDR1 is SGHNT and CDR2 YYREEE (reference sequence). The junction had 7 bases not matched to a gene; V was cut back by 5 bases and J by 12 bases. The DNA of the CDR3 is TGTGCCAGCAGTTCGGGACAGCTCAAGTACTTC. This sequence encodes CASSSGQLKYF.

This chain links TRBV28 with TRBJ2-5; TRBD1 or TRBD2 may be the D gene (6 bases each). The CDR3 consists of 13 residues. Per the germline V gene, CDR1 is MDHEN and CDR2 is SYDVKM. Trimming took off 8 bases at V and 0 bases at J, with 10 bases between the two ends. The CDR3 sequence: CASARGDQETQYF. The CDR3 DNA reads TGTGCCAGCGCTAGGGGGGACCAAGAGACCCAGTACTTC.

This clonotype was detected only a few times. The chain's CDR3 is CASSQEWGWGNGYTF. The DNA of the CDR3 is TGTGCCAGCAGCCAAGAATGGGGGTGGGGAAATGGCTACACCTTC. V is TRBV4-2 and J is TRBJ1-2; D perhaps matches TRBD1 (5 bases). CDR3 length equals 15 residues. Germline CDR1 is LGHNA and CDR2 is YNFKEQ. Trimming removed 0 bases from V and 6 bases from J, with 14 bases in between.

This clonotype was counted between two and nine times. The chain couples TRBV27 to TRBJ2-3; the match to TRBD2 covers 12 bases. The length of the CDR3 is 16 residues. V was pared by 6 bases and J by 0 bases, with 4 bases of the junction left unmatched. CDR1 and CDR2 (germline): MNHEY, SMNVEV (reference sequence). The CDR3 here is CASRGTSGFSTDTQYF. CDR3 sequence (DNA): TGTGCCAGCAGAGGGACTAGCGGGTTTAGCACAGATACGCAGTATTTT.

This clonotype was detected only a few times. The chain employs TRBV20-1 and TRBJ1-2; 9 bases align to TRBD1. Losses at the gene ends were 5 bases for V and 2 bases for J; bases not matched to a gene: 3. This CDR3 contains 13 residues. Germline V gene lookup returns CDR1 DFQATT and CDR2 SNEGSKA (reference sequence). In nucleotides, the CDR3 is TGCAGTGCTTCGGGACAGGGAAACTATGGCTACACCTTC. Protein: CSASGQGNYGYTF.

V gene TRBV9 combines with J gene TRBJ1-4; D not resolved. Germline-derived CDR1 and CDR2 are SGDLS and YYNGEE. The CDR3 is made up of 15 amino acids. Between the trimmed V and J ends, which lost 0 bases and 3 bases, there was a span of 9 bases. The CDR3 reads CASSVAGESNEKLFF. DNA of the CDR3: TGTGCCAGCAGCGTAGCAGGAGAGTCTAATGAAAAACTGTTTTTT.

The genes are TRBV7-8 and TRBJ2-7; D unresolved. The CDR3 is 11 amino acids. Germline V gene data show CDR1 as SGHVS and CDR2 as FQNEAQ. The V end was cut by 5 bases, the J end by 6 bases, with 8 bases between. CDR3 in amino acids: CASSTDREQYF. In DNA form, the CDR3 reads TGTGCCAGCAGCACCGATCGCGAGCAGTACTTC.